This T cell receptor beta chain was found in a study of blood T cell repertoires in COVID-19 (dated by TCRdb to between 2020 and 2021). About the study as a whole: Samples from collaborators originated in the United States, Italy and Spain and spanned both the acute and convalescent phases of COVID-19. The prospective study material was composed of cDNA or gDNA derived from T cells, B-cell-depleted T cells, or PBMCs. Subjects who had been exposed to COVID-19, were actively infected with it, or had recovered from it provided the deeply sampled blood TCRbeta repertoires that made up the dataset. A freely available public database, intended as a resource for researchers studying the immune response to SARS-CoV-2, is where the repertoires were released. Samples came from the ongoing ImmuneRACE study (first 160 participants) plus 1,254 subjects from 6 global collaborators. Nearly every sample came with metadata listing a de-identified subject ID, COVID-19 status, age in years and sex. Where HLA class I and class II types were available, the types were taken from metadata supplied by the sample provider, not from assay-based typing. Overall study outcomes, separate from this receptor: How much clinical and demographic metadata was included differed by source and by participant, and the metadata was provided uncurated.

From V the trimming removes 3 bases and from J it removes 7 bases, while the gene matches leave 7 bases of the junction unaccounted for. The germline V gene sets CDR1 to KGHDR and CDR2 to SFDVKD. Including the terminal cysteine and phenylalanine, the CDR3 comprises 15 residues. The entry retains the CDR3 DNA only, 45 bases that are in frame from base 1. Whole blood was collected in K2EDTA tubes by collaborating institutions according to the institutions' own protocols. Collaborator samples were shipped for TCRbeta analysis as frozen whole blood, isolated PBMCs, or DNA extracted from either sample type. TCRbeta CDR3 regions were amplified from genomic DNA using the immunoSEQ Assay, a bias-controlled multiplex PCR. The original pipeline was this. Nucleated cell counts per sample were estimated from amplification of reference gene primers within the assay. To quantify the absolute abundance of each unique TCRbeta CDR3 rearrangement, sequence reads were collapsed and filtered. For each sample, productive Simpson clonality was calculated by taking the square root of Simpson's diversity index across productive rearrangements. TCRdb re-hosts the immuneACCESS table, in-frame sequences only. Its copies lack some clones; in the studies checked, an unresolved V gene accounts for under half of them, and the cause for the rest is not known. The V and J calls and the clone size are those of that table, but D and trimming were determined from the DNA. A total of about 160,000 clones appear in this sample, roughly nine tenths of them only once. The ten most abundant clones make up around 3% of the sample.

As concerns this clone: Its antigen is currently not known. Base qualities are missing; no much larger clone stands one base away.

Sequences were obtained from peripheral blood. The TCR was taken from a man aged 60-69 years with acute or convalescent COVID-19. The V and J segments used are TRBV24-1 and TRBJ2-1, with 8 junctional bases fitting TRBD1. The CDR3 sequence is CATSDGGTGENEQFF. The nucleotide sequence reads as follows: TGTGCCACCAGTGATGGGGGGACAGGTGAAAATGAGCAGTTCTTC.